Below are 31 T cell receptor beta chains sequenced from a single sample in a study of T cells in Graves' hyperthyroidism and ophthalmopathy. Amplified TCR beta CDR3 regions came from RNA transcripts. The HTBI primer set was used in a first-round RT-PCR of the TCR CDR3. TCRdb used MiXCR to reprocess the multiplex PCR reads, holding one entry per CDR3 protein. There are approximately 740,000 distinct CDR3 sequences in the sample; about 14% occur only once, and roughly a tenth lies in the top ten. The specimen was blood. The receptor set was obtained from a woman aged 18-30 years with Graves' hyperthyroidism.

In this sample, this clonotype turned up many times. The genes are TRBV20-1 and TRBJ1-3, with D hard to call. CDR3 size: 14 residues. Between the trimmed V and J ends, which lost 0 bases and 7 bases, there was a span of 13 bases. Germline V gene sequence: CDR1 DFQATT, CDR2 SNEGSKA (reference sequence). CDR3 loop: CSARDPSRGNTIYF. The CDR3 coding sequence is TGCAGTGCTAGAGATCCCTCTCGAGGGAACACCATATATTTT.

The chain has TRBV12-3 or TRBV12-4 and TRBJ2-6; D ambiguous. V was cut by 7 bases and J by 2 bases, with 3 bases left in between. This CDR3 has 12 residues. The CDR3: CASIPGANVLTF. The CDR3 coding sequence is TGTGCCAGCATTCCTGGGGCCAACGTCCTGACTTTC.

The chain couples TRBV3-1 to TRBJ2-7, with 11 bases identical to TRBD2. CDR3 size: 19 residues. Looked up from germline, CDR1 is LGHDT and CDR2 is YNNKEL (reference sequence). After removal of 2 bases from V and 4 bases from J, the junction contained 16 bases not matched to a gene. The chain's CDR3 is CASSQSFSLAGATSYEQYF. The CDR3 DNA sequence: TGTGCCAGCAGCCAAAGTTTTTCACTAGCGGGAGCAACTAGTTACGAGCAGTACTTC.

Concerning this clonotype: A read error may explain this, as a much larger clone is one base away. The genes are TRBV2 and TRBJ2-3; 9 bases line up with TRBD2. Germline assignment: CDR1 SNHLY and CDR2 FYNNEI. The CDR3 sequence is 16 residues long. CDR3 loop: CANSESGRTSTDTQYF. The CDR3 DNA reads as TGTGCCAACAGTGAAAGCGGGAGGACTAGCACAGATACGCAGTATTTT.

In this sample, this clonotype turned up many times. The V call is TRBV5-5, the J call TRBJ2-1; 11 positions match TRBD2. Germline CDR1 reads SGHKS; CDR2 reads YYEKEE (reference sequence). V lost 4 bases, J lost 7 bases, and 7 bases stayed unmatched. CDR3 length equals 15 residues. CDR3 nucleotide sequence: TGTGCCAGCAGCATAACTAGCGGGAGTTTAAATGAGCAGTTCTTC. Its protein is CASSITSGSLNEQFF.

This chain uses TRBV7-9 with TRBJ2-1; D might be TRBD2 (5 bases). The CDR3 runs to 16 residues. CDR1 is SEHNR and CDR2 is FQNEAQ in the germline V gene (reference sequence). Trimming took off 1 base at V and 3 bases at J, with 13 bases between the two ends. The CDR3 DNA reads TGTGCCAGCAGCTTAGGAGTCCCCGGGAACTACAATGAGCAGTTCTTC. Translating it yields CASSLGVPGNYNEQFF.

V gene TRBV25-1 combines with J gene TRBJ2-2; D uncertain. Trimming took 2 bases from V and 3 from J, leaving 13 bases between them. CDR1 MGHDK and CDR2 SYGVNS come from the germline V gene. The CDR3 totals 16 residues. The CDR3 nucleotides are TGTGCCAGCAGTGAAATTTTTAGGGTGGACACCGGGGAGCTGTTTTTT. It is translated as CASSEIFRVDTGELFF.

The CDR3 reads CASSTTSYEQYF. The CDR3 DNA reads TGTGCCAGTAGTACAACGTCCTACGAGCAGTACTTC. This sequence joins TRBV19 and TRBJ2-7, with D unclear. Trimming pared 4 bases from V and 1 base from J, leaving 5 bases between. CDR1 and CDR2 (germline): LNHDA, SQIVND (reference sequence). The CDR3 is made up of 12 amino acids.

The chain carries TRBV10-3 and TRBJ2-7; the D gene could be TRBD1 or TRBD2 (5 bases each). The length of the CDR3 is 18 residues. Germline V gene lookup returns CDR1 ENHRY and CDR2 SYGVKD. V shed 2 bases and J shed 1 base, with 21 bases lying between them. CDR3 amino acids: CAISETMGPAGRSYEQYF. Written as DNA, the CDR3 is TGTGCCATCAGTGAGACGATGGGGCCGGCGGGTCGGTCCTACGAGCAGTACTTC.

The chain carries TRBV11-2 and TRBJ1-1, with D possibly being TRBD1 (6 bases). The CDR3 loop spans 15 amino acids. V shed 3 bases and J shed 7 bases, with 18 bases lying between them. Germline lookup yields CDR1 SGHAT and CDR2 FQNNGV. CDR3 bases: TGTGCCAGCAGCTTGTGGGGGGGCTCTCGTGTTGAAGCTTTCTTT. Amino acids: CASSLWGGSRVEAFF.

This clonotype has ten or more counts. The chain couples TRBV7-9 to TRBJ2-7; TRBD2 is a possible D gene (6 bases). CDR3 length: 15 amino acids. Germline CDR1 is SEHNR and CDR2 is FQNEAQ (reference sequence). Trimming shortened V by 1 base and J by 2 bases, and 12 bases separated the two germline ends. This CDR3 reads CASSLEAGPTYEQYF. The CDR3 coding sequence is TGTGCCAGCAGCTTAGAGGCGGGGCCCACCTACGAGCAGTACTTC.

This clonotype was picked up many times. The chain is built from TRBV12-3 or TRBV12-4 and TRBJ2-4; 8 bases fit TRBD1. The CDR3 loop spans 16 amino acids. V gave up 6 bases and J gave up 3 bases; unmatched junction bases: 10. The CDR3 is CASSRTWGQDKNIQYF. CDR3 coding DNA: TGTGCCAGCAGCCGAACCTGGGGACAGGACAAAAACATTCAGTACTTC.

This clonotype was counted only a few times. The chain uses TRBV4-1 and TRBJ1-6; 8 bases agree with TRBD1. The CDR3 consists of 14 residues. V shed 0 bases, J shed 18 bases, and the junction held 10 bases outside the gene matches. Per germline, CDR1 MGHRA and CDR2 YSYEKL. The CDR3 reads CASSQEVSGTGAHF. DNA of the CDR3: TGCGCCAGCAGCCAAGAAGTTTCGGGGACAGGCGCCCACTTT.

This chain links TRBV19 with TRBJ2-5; D ambiguous. The CDR3 extends over 15 amino acids. Per the germline V gene, CDR1 is LNHDA and CDR2 is SQIVND (reference sequence). The V end was cut by 3 bases, the J end by 5 bases, with 16 bases between. The CDR3 reads CASSIRVLQSETQYF. CDR3 in DNA: TGTGCCAGTAGTATTAGGGTGCTCCAGTCGGAGACCCAGTACTTC. The variable domain in full, with the rest retrieved from reference TRBV19 and TRBJ2-5, is DGGITQSPKYLFRKEGQNVTLSCEQNLNHDAMYWYRQDPGQGLRLIYYSQIVNDFQKGDIAEGYSVSREKKESFPLTVTSAQKNPTAFYLCASSIRVLQSETQYFGPGTRLLVL.

This clonotype turned up a few times. The CDR3 loop is CASSSSTWRTGTSGRARNNEQFF. The CDR3 nucleotides read TGTGCCAGCAGCTCTAGCACTTGGAGGACCGGGACTAGCGGGAGGGCCAGGAACAATGAGCAGTTCTTC. V and J are TRBV7-9 and TRBJ2-1; 16 bases agree with TRBD2. Germline CDR1 SEHNR, CDR2 FQNEAQ (reference sequence). J lost 5 bases, V lost 4 bases, and 23 bases had no gene match. This CDR3 contains 23 residues.

This clonotype showed up many times. The rearrangement uses TRBV5-1 and TRBJ1-2; TRBD1 aligns across 7 bases. The CDR3 has 13 amino acids. V was clipped by 3 bases and J by 8 bases; unmatched bases: 7. Germline V gives CDR1 SGHRS, CDR2 YFSETQ. As DNA, the CDR3 is TGCGCCAGCAGCTCGACAGGGAAGGGAGGCTACACCTTC. Its protein product is CASSSTGKGGYTF.

This clonotype came up many times. J is TRBJ2-2 and V is TRBV28; D gene unclear. The V end lost 3 bases, the J end lost 2 bases, and 7 bases lay between the germline ends. CDR1 MDHEN and CDR2 SYDVKM come from the germline V gene. The CDR3 has 14 amino acids. CDR3 bases: TGTGCCAGCAGTTTCCAGAAAAACACCGGGGAGCTGTTTTTT. Amino acid sequence: CASSFQKNTGELFF.

This clonotype was observed a handful of times. This chain links TRBV28 with TRBJ2-5; 8 nucleotides line up with TRBD1. The CDR3 has 16 amino acids. The trim removed 1 base at V and 5 bases at J, leaving 9 bases unmatched. Germline values: CDR1 MDHEN, CDR2 SYDVKM. CDR3 region: CASSLYRGKKFETQYF. The CDR3 bases are TGTGCCAGCAGTTTATACAGGGGGAAAAAGTTTGAGACCCAGTACTTC.

The chain uses TRBV20-1 and TRBJ1-6, with 8 bases lining up with TRBD1. CDR1 and CDR2 (germline): DFQATT, SNEGSKA (reference sequence). V gave up 0 bases and J gave up 9 bases; unmatched junction bases: 10. This CDR3 comprises 16 residues. CDR3: CSARDYRDTGGSPLHF. CDR3 nucleotide sequence: TGCAGTGCTAGAGATTATAGGGACACAGGGGGTTCACCCCTCCACTTT.

This clonotype showed up many times. The V call is TRBV13, the J call TRBJ2-7, with 11 bases that match TRBD2. The germline CDR1 and CDR2 sequences are PRHDT and FYEKMQ (reference sequence). Trimming took 10 bases from V and 0 from J; bases not matched to a gene: 2. This CDR3 has 13 amino acids. CDR3 amino acids: CATGTSGSYEQYF. The CDR3 DNA reads as TGTGCCACCGGGACTAGCGGCTCCTACGAGCAGTACTTC. Full variable domain (outside the CDR3, taken from reference TRBV13 and TRBJ2-7): AAGVIQSPRHLIKEKRETATLKCYPIPRHDTVYWYQQGPGQDPQFLISFYEKMQSDKGSIPDRFSAQQFSDYHSELNMSSLELGDSALYFCATGTSGSYEQYFGPGTRLTVT.

This clonotype was seen many times. The rearrangement links TRBV7-8 to TRBJ2-7, with 11 bases fitting TRBD2. CDR1 and CDR2 (germline): SGHVS, FQNEAQ. The CDR3 runs to 16 residues. Trimming cost V 5 bases and J 2 bases; bases outside gene matches: 8. As DNA, the CDR3 is TGTGCCAGCAGCCTGGGACTAGCGGACGGAACCTACGAGCAGTACTTC. Translation: CASSLGLADGTYEQYF.

This rearrangement joins TRBV9 to TRBJ1-1; tentatively, D is TRBD1 (5 bases). The length of the CDR3 is 15 residues. V lost 3 bases to trimming and J lost 2 bases, with 14 bases between them. Germline CDR1 is SGDLS and CDR2 is YYNGEE. The CDR3 region has the DNA TGTGCCAGCAGCGGAACCGGGGCTACTAACACTGAAGCTTTCTTT. It translates to CASSGTGATNTEAFF.

Concerning this clonotype itself: One base away lies a much larger clone, so this may be a sequencing read error. The rearrangement links TRBV7-2 to TRBJ1-2, with no clear D. Germline V gene lookup returns CDR1 SGHTA and CDR2 FQGNSA. The CDR3 covers 12 residues. DNA of the CDR3: TGTGCCGGCAGCCATGCGTCCTATGGCTACACCTTC. Translating it yields CAGSHASYGYTF.

This clonotype was seen ten or more times. This chain connects TRBV30 to TRBJ1-1; TRBD1 matches at 9 bases. CDR3 length: 13 residues. The trim removed 5 bases at V and 1 base at J, leaving 2 bases unmatched. Looked up from germline, CDR1 is GTSNPN and CDR2 is SVGIG (reference sequence). The CDR3 region has the DNA TGTGCCTGGGGGACAGGGCGGAACACTGAAGCTTTCTTT. Its translation is CAWGTGRNTEAFF.

This clonotype appeared many times. The chain uses TRBV12-3 or TRBV12-4 and TRBJ2-7; D might be TRBD2 (6 bases). The ends were cut back, 4 bases at V and 6 bases at J, with 19 bases in the middle. The CDR3 runs 15 residues. CDR3 loop: CASSSLGLTGGEQYF. The CDR3, as DNA: TGTGCCAGCAGTTCCCTGGGACTTACCGGGGGCGAGCAGTACTTC.

Ten or more counts support this clonotype. The chain has TRBV27 and TRBJ2-7; D is uncertain. This CDR3 has 13 residues. V lost 9 bases and J 0 bases, leaving 12 bases between the germline ends. Per germline, CDR1 MNHEY and CDR2 SMNVEV (reference sequence). CDR3 sequence: CASSRGISYEQYF. CDR3 sequence (DNA): TGTGCCAGTTCCCGTGGAATCTCCTACGAGCAGTACTTC.

This chain links TRBV20-1 with TRBJ2-1, with TRBD2 identical over 11 bases. With V trimmed by 8 bases and J by 5 bases, 8 bases remained unmatched. CDR1 is DFQATT, CDR2 SNEGSKA, per germline (reference sequence). The CDR3 has 14 amino acids. Here the CDR3 reads CSSLAGGHHNEQFF. Here the CDR3 DNA reads TGCAGTTCCCTAGCGGGAGGCCATCACAATGAGCAGTTCTTC.

Notes on this clonotype: A much more abundant neighbour one base away suggests this may be a read error. The DNA is omitted, as the CDR3 cannot be located on it reliably, and the CDR3 follows TCRdb's listing. The chain links TRBV6-2 or TRBV6-3 to TRBJ1-2; the table's D call TRBD1 went unverified against the DNA. The CDR3 is made up of 15 amino acids, end residues included. Germline V gives CDR1 MNHEY, CDR2 SVGEGT. The CDR3 reads CASLGQGNLNYGCTF.

This clonotype was seen many times. The rearrangement joins TRBV20-1 to TRBJ2-7; 11 bases fit TRBD1. The CDR3 has 14 amino acids. CDR1 DFQATT and CDR2 SNEGSKA come from the germline V gene (reference sequence). V lost 3 bases to trimming and J lost 3 bases; unmatched junction nucleotides: 4. The CDR3 reads CSARGGQGDYEQYF. DNA of the CDR3: TGCAGTGCTAGGGGGGGACAGGGGGACTACGAGCAGTACTTC.

Worth noting for this clonotype: This may come from a read error, since a much larger clone is one base off. The chain recombines TRBV20-1 with TRBJ1-2; perhaps TRBD1 as D (5 bases). The CDR3 is made up of 13 amino acids. CDR1 and CDR2 (germline): DFQATT, SNEGSKA (reference sequence). The CDR3 DNA follows: TGCAGTGCTAGAGGGGGGAGTAACTATGGCCACACCTTC. It yields the protein CSARGGSNYGHTF.

Ten or more counts support this clonotype. The chain couples TRBV11-2 to TRBJ2-1; D assignment may be TRBD1 or TRBD2 (7 bases each). The CDR3 consists of 15 residues. Trimming removed 5 bases at V and 4 bases at J, with 15 bases between. Germline lookup yields CDR1 SGHAT and CDR2 FQNNGV. This CDR3 reads CASSRQGGVYNEQFF. CDR3 nucleotide sequence: TGTGCCAGCAGCCGACAGGGAGGGGTTTACAATGAGCAGTTCTTC.